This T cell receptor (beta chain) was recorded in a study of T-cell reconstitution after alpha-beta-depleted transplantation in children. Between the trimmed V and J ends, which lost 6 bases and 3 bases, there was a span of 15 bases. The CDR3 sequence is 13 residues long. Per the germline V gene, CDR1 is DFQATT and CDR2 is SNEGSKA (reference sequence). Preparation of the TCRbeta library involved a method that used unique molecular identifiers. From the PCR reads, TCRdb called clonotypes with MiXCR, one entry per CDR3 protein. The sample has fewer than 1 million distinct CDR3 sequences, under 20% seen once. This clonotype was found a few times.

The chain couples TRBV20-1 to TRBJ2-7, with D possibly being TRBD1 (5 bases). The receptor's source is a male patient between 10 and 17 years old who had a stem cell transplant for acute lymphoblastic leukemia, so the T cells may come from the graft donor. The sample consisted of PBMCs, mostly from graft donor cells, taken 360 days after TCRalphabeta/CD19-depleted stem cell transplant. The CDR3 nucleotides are TGCAGTGCCCAGGGTGCCAAGTTCTACGAGCAGTACTTC. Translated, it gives CSAQGAKFYEQYF.